One T cell receptor (beta chain) is described in this entry. The entry originates in a study of blood T cell repertoires in COVID-19. Overall study: Sites in the United States, Italy and Spain provided acute and convalescent COVID-19 samples. The analysed material was cDNA or gDNA that came from T cells, B-cell-depleted T cells, or PBMCs.

How the authors handled the data: Amplification of reference gene primers provided the estimated nucleated cell counts. Assay used: immunoSEQ multiplex PCR; TCRdb lists only in-frame clones, some missing. V and J calls and clone size are given by that table; D and trimming were obtained from the DNA. In the table there are over 200,000 clones, roughly 87% of which are singletons. The CDR3 has 15 amino acids. Germline V gene data show CDR1 as MNHEY and CDR2 as SVGAGI. V lost 5 bases to trimming and J lost 1 base, with 11 bases between them. J is TRBJ2-2 and V is TRBV6-5, with D possibly TRBD1 on 5 matching bases. The TCR comes from a man aged 40-49 years with active or convalescent COVID-19. Sequences were obtained from peripheral blood. The CDR3 region is CASSLDSVNTGELFF. The CDR3 nucleotides read TGTGCCAGCAGTCTTGACAGCGTGAACACCGGGGAGCTGTTTTTT.